Given below is one TCR beta chain in context. Germline CDR1 and CDR2: SGHRS and YFSETQ. The J segment lost 5 bases and the V segment lost 0 bases, leaving 4 bases of the junction unmatched. The length of the CDR3 is 14 residues. Those enrolled in Seattle joined during active infection and were followed longitudinally afterward. In the original workflow: How many nucleated cells were present was estimated from reference gene primer amplification. Clones were read by immunoSEQ multiplex PCR, and TCRdb kept only the in-frame ones, dropping some. V, J and clone size were drawn from that table, and D and trimming were deduced from the DNA. Of 270,000 or so clones in the sample, about 86% are singletons; the top ten hold more than 10%. This entry is derived from a study of blood T cell repertoires in COVID-19. Looking at the study overall: Donors in the United States, Italy and Spain gave samples during acute or convalescent COVID-19. Nucleic acid was either cDNA or gDNA, and it came from T cells, B-cell-depleted T cells, or PBMCs.

This sequence was found in a woman in her 30s with COVID-19, enrolled during active disease. The sequenced sample consisted of peripheral blood. V and J are TRBV5-1 and TRBJ2-5; TRBD1 matches at 7 bases. The CDR3 DNA sequence: TGCGCCAGCAGCTTGGCACAGGGGCGGGAGACCCAGTACTTC. Its translation is CASSLAQGRETQYF.